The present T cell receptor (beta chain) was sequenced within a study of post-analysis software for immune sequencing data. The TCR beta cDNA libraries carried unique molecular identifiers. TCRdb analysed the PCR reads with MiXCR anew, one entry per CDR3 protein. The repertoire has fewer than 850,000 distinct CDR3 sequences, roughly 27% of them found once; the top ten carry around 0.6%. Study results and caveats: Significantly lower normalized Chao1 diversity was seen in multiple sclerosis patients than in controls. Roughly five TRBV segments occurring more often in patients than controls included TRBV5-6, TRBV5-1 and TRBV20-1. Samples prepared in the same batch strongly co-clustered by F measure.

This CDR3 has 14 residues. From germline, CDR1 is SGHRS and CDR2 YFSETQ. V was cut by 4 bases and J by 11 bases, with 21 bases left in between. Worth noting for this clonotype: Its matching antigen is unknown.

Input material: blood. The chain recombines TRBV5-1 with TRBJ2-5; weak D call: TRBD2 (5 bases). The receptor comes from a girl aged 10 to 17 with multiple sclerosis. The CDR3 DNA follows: TGCGCCAGCAGCCAAACCGGACTGGGCAATGAGCAGTACTTC. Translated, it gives CASSQTGLGNEQYF. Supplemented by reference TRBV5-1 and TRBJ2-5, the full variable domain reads KAGVTQTPRYLIKTRGQQVTLSCSPISGHRSVSWYQQTPGQGLQFLFEYFSETQRNKGNFPGRFSGRQFSNSRSEMNVSTLELGDSALYLCASSQTGLGNEQYFGPGTRLLVL.